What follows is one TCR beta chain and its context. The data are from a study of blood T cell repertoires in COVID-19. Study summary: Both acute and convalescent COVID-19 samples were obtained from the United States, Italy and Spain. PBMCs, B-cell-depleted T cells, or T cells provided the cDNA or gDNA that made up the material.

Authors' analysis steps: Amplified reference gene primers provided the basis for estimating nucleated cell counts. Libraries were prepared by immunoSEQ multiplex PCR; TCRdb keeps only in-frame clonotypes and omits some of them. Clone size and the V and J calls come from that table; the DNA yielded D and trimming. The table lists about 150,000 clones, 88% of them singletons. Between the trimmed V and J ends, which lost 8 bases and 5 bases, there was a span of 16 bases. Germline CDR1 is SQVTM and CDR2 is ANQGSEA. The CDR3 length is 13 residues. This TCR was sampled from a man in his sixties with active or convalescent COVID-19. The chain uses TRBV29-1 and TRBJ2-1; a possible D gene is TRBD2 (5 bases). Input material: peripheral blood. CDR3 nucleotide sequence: TGCAGCTCGCGATTCGGACTCGACAATGAGCAGTTCTTC. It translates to CSSRFGLDNEQFF.